The present T cell receptor (beta chain) was sequenced within a study of blood T cell repertoires in COVID-19. Study overall: The United States, Italy and Spain were the sources of the acute and convalescent COVID-19 samples.

Individuals drawn from approximately 22 US areas were roughly 18 to 89 years old. The study counted Cohort 3 donors as recovered given two negative PCRs, clearance, or symptom resolution. As to this clone: Relative to the germline gene, one junction end is altered; a read error may explain this.

Germline assignment: CDR1 SQVTM and CDR2 ANQGSEA. The CDR3 runs to 11 residues. Libraries were prepared by immunoSEQ multiplex PCR; TCRdb keeps only in-frame clonotypes and omits some of them. The repertoire holds 150,000 to 200,000 clones, approximately 89% seen once, with 0.77% in the top ten. The chain has TRBV29-1 and TRBJ2-7, with 9 bases aligning to TRBD1. Specimen: PBMCs or T cells enriched from blood (not recorded which). The source is a young woman who had recovered from COVID-19. This CDR3 reads CTGCRNRGHGF. In DNA form, the CDR3 reads TGCACTGGCTGTCGAAACAGGGGGCATGGCTTC.